These T cell receptor beta chains were read from a single sample in a study of memory CD4+ T cells and cytomegalovirus serostatus. Assay used: immunoSEQ multiplex PCR; TCRdb lists only in-frame clones, some missing. The sample carries about 80,000 clones, around 80% recorded once. The sequencing input was memory CD4+ T cells from blood. These receptors all come from an adult in good health and CMV-seronegative. The CDR3 runs from the conserved cysteine through the conserved F or W. The D gene is left open where the match is weak. Clone size is given for some rows only: seen once, a few or many times, or a class if the clone is expanded.

V gene	J gene	D gene	clone size	CDR3 protein	CDR3 DNA
TRBV7-2	TRBJ1-1	TRBD1	NA	CASSRTDRGANTEAFF	TGTGCCAGCAGCAGAACGGACAGGGGAGCGAACACTGAAGCTTTCTTT
TRBV15	TRBJ1-1	NA	NA	CATSRAVIMNTEAFF	TGTGCCACCAGCAGAGCAGTTATCATGAACACTGAAGCTTTCTTT
TRBV13	TRBJ2-3	TRBD2	NA	CASSLTSGGHTQYF	TGTGCCAGCAGCTTGACTAGCGGGGGACATACGCAGTATTTT
TRBV4-3	TRBJ1-5	NA	NA	CASSQGLGARQPQHF	TGCGCCAGCAGCCAAGGATTGGGGGCGCGGCAGCCCCAGCATTTT
TRBV27	TRBJ2-1	TRBD2	once	CASSPRNSGAYNEQFF	TGTGCCAGCAGTCCCAGAAATAGCGGGGCCTACAATGAGCAGTTCTTC
TRBV28	TRBJ1-4	NA	NA	CASSRPGGGGNEKLFF	TGTGCCAGCAGCCGGCCCGGGGGGGGAGGTAATGAAAAACTGTTTTTT
TRBV6-6	TRBJ2-7	NA	NA	CASRRTGNYEQYF	TGTGCCAGCCGTCGTACAGGGAATTACGAGCAGTACTTC
TRBV6-1	TRBJ1-1	NA	NA	CASSESQGRTEAFF	TGTGCCAGCAGTGAATCACAGGGTAGGACTGAAGCTTTCTTT
TRBV5-1	TRBJ2-5	NA	NA	CASSTDSPETQYF	TGCGCCAGCAGCACCGACAGTCCAGAGACCCAGTACTTC
TRBV30	TRBJ1-1	NA	NA	CAWSGGRNTEAFF	TGTGCCTGGAGTGGGGGCCGGAACACTGAAGCTTTCTTT
TRBV7-3	TRBJ1-2	NA	NA	CASSLGGGYTF	TGTGCCAGCAGCCTCGGGGGTGGCTACACCTTC
TRBV19	TRBJ1-2	NA	NA	CASSILQEGNYGYTF	TGTGCCAGTAGTATCCTTCAGGAGGGTAACTATGGCTACACCTTC
TRBV10-3	TRBJ2-3	NA	NA	CAISEPGAPTDTQYF	TGTGCCATCAGTGAACCGGGGGCCCCCACAGATACGCAGTATTTT
TRBV7-2	TRBJ2-2	TRBD2	NA	CASSQSRGALTGELFF	TGTGCCAGCAGCCAGTCGCGGGGGGCCCTCACCGGGGAGCTGTTTTTT
TRBV30	TRBJ2-7	TRBD1	NA	CAWRDRGKYEQYF	TGTGCCTGGAGGGACAGGGGGAAGTACGAGCAGTACTTC
TRBV19	TRBJ1-1	TRBD1	NA	CASTPGGFLRTEAFF	TGTGCCAGTACCCCAGGGGGCTTTCTCCGGACTGAAGCTTTCTTT
TRBV11-2	TRBJ2-3	NA	NA	CASSLDRLVGDTQYF	TGTGCCAGCAGCTTAGATAGGCTAGTTGGAGATACGCAGTATTTT
TRBV5-1	TRBJ2-6	TRBD1	NA	CASSLEGTGLTGANVLTF	TGCGCCAGCAGCTTGGAAGGGACAGGCCTTACAGGGGCCAACGTCCTGACTTTC
TRBV11-2	TRBJ1-1	NA	NA	CASSLDRGGHSEAFF	TGTGCCAGCAGCTTAGATCGGGGGGGACACTCTGAAGCTTTCTTT